These T cell receptor beta chains were read from a single sample in a study of T cell changes during pregnancy in multiple sclerosis. Assay: immunoSEQ multiplex PCR; the TCRdb copy retains only in-frame clones and omits some. The sample lists around 99,000 clones; about 92% were seen once. The sequencing here drew on peripheral blood, taken in the first trimester of pregnancy. These receptors all come from a female donor with multiple sclerosis, enrolled in a pregnancy study. Each CDR3 is given with its conserved first and last residue. A D gene is named only where the DNA matches it firmly. Where a row states a size, it is once, few, many or the class of an expanded clone; other rows omit it.

J,size,D,V,DNA,CDR3
TRBJ2-7,-,-,TRBV9,TGTGCCAGCAGCGCCTCAGGCTACGAGCAGTACTTC,CASSASGYEQYF
TRBJ1-2,-,-,TRBV27,TGTGCCAGCAGTTTAGAGGGCAGGAGAGGCTACACCTTC,CASSLEGRRGYTF
TRBJ2-3,-,TRBD2,TRBV5-1,TGCGCCAGCAGCTTGGGGACTAGCGGGAGGGCCGGAGGTACGCAGTATTTT,CASSLGTSGRAGGTQYF
TRBJ2-7,-,-,TRBV4-1,TGCGCCAGCAGCCAGTCAGCGGGCCTCGGTGTCTACGAGCAGTACTTC,CASSQSAGLGVYEQYF
TRBJ2-3,-,-,TRBV2,TGTGCCAGCAGCCCTAGCGCCTACACAGATACGCAGTATTTT,CASSPSAYTDTQYF
TRBJ2-7,-,-,TRBV5-1,TGCGCCAGCAGCTTGGGTAACTACGAGCAGTACTTC,CASSLGNYEQYF
TRBJ2-7,-,-,TRBV5-6,TGTGCCAGCATGGGCCCTGAGGGAGCTTACGAGCAGTACTTC,CASMGPEGAYEQYF
TRBJ1-4,-,-,TRBV6-5,TGTGCCAGCAGCGAGACCCACAGACCTAATGAAAAACTGTTTTTT,CASSETHRPNEKLFF
TRBJ2-5,few,-,TRBV19,TGTGCCAGTAGTCCAGGGGGGTACGAGACCCAGTACTTC,CASSPGGYETQYF
TRBJ2-7,-,TRBD2,TRBV28,TGTGCCAGCAGTCTTCTTCGGGGACTAGCGGCCGAGCAGTACTTC,CASSLLRGLAAEQYF
TRBJ2-3,-,-,TRBV4-2,TGTGCCAGCAGCCCAGTCCCATCTGGCACAGATACGCAGTATTTT,CASSPVPSGTDTQYF
TRBJ2-5,-,TRBD1,TRBV28,TGTGCCAGCAGACCACAGGGGGCACTCCAAGAGACCCAGTACTTC,CASRPQGALQETQYF
TRBJ1-5,once,-,TRBV27,TGTGCCAGCAGACCACGGGTTGGAGATGGCAATCAGCCCCAGCATTTT,CASRPRVGDGNQPQHF
TRBJ2-3,-,TRBD2,TRBV7-8,TGTGCCAGCCTAGACCTAGCGGGAGGGCCCACAGATACGCAGTATTTT,CASLDLAGGPTDTQYF
TRBJ1-2,-,-,TRBV5-4,TGTGCCAGCAGCTACGGCGGGGCCACTAACTATGGCTACACCTTC,CASSYGGATNYGYTF
TRBJ1-1,-,-,TRBV28,TGTGCCAGCAGTCTCCCGGCGGGGGACACTGAAGCTTTCTTT,CASSLPAGDTEAFF
TRBJ1-2,-,-,TRBV19,TGTGCCAGTAGTAAAACAGAAAGCTATGGCTACACCTTC,CASSKTESYGYTF
TRBJ2-1,-,-,TRBV9,TGTGCCAGCAGCGTAGCCGGGGGCAATGAGCAGTTCTTC,CASSVAGGNEQFF
TRBJ2-1,-,-,TRBV20-1,TGCAGGCTAGCGCTCTACAATGAGCAGTTCTTC,CRLALYNEQFF
TRBJ2-1,-,-,TRBV27,TGTGCCAGCAGTTTACAGGGTTATGAGCAGTTCTTC,CASSLQGYEQFF
TRBJ1-5,-,TRBD1,TRBV28,TGTGCCAGCAGTTTAGCGGGACAGGGGTTATTTGGCAATCAGCCCCAGCATTTT,CASSLAGQGLFGNQPQHF
TRBJ2-1,-,-,TRBV6-5,TGTGCCAGCAGTTACTCTTTAGCGGTTACCTACAATGAGCAGTTCTTC,CASSYSLAVTYNEQFF
TRBJ1-1,-,-,TRBV7-8,TGTGCCAGCAGCATCTCCCGACAAGCCACTGAAGCTTTCTTT,CASSISRQATEAFF
TRBJ2-1,-,TRBD2,TRBV7-8,TGTGCCAGCAGCTCACCGTTAGCGGGAGAAAGGCCCGATAAGTTCTTC,CASSSPLAGERPDKFF
TRBJ2-1,-,TRBD2,TRBV5-4,TGTGCCAGCAGCTTGGGGGGACTAGCCCAGTTGAATGAGCAGTTCTTC,CASSLGGLAQLNEQFF
TRBJ1-4,-,TRBD1,TRBV5-1,TGCGCCAGCAGAACAGGGGACAGGGGTGCTAATGAAAAACTGTTTTTT,CASRTGDRGANEKLFF
TRBJ2-5,-,TRBD2,TRBV5-1,TGCGCCAGCAGCTTGGCCGGGACTAGCGGGAATAGCGGAGAGACCCAGTACTTC,CASSLAGTSGNSGETQYF
TRBJ2-3,-,TRBD2,TRBV2,TGTGCCAGCGCTAGCGGGGGAAGCACAGATACGCAGTATTTT,CASASGGSTDTQYF
TRBJ2-7,-,TRBD2,TRBV28,TGTGCCGGGGATCAGGACGGGAGGGCCCCCTACGAGCAGTACTTC,CAGDQDGRAPYEQYF
TRBJ2-6,few,-,TRBV7-8,TGTGCCAGCAGCTTAGCTGTAGGGGCCAACGTCCTGACTTTC,CASSLAVGANVLTF
TRBJ2-7,-,TRBD1,TRBV5-1,TGCGCCAGCAGCTTGACAGGGGTCTACGAGCAGTACTTC,CASSLTGVYEQYF
TRBJ2-5,once,-,TRBV7-6,TGTGCCAGCAGCCACTTAAACCCCAGGGAGACCCAGTACTTC,CASSHLNPRETQYF
TRBJ2-7,-,TRBD1,TRBV19,TGTGCCAGTAGTGTCGGACAGGGGATCTACGAGCAGTACTTC,CASSVGQGIYEQYF
TRBJ2-1,-,-,TRBV18,TGTGCCAGCTCACCACCGAGGCGGGAAGAGAACAATGAGCAGTTCTTC,CASSPPRREENNEQFF
TRBJ2-2,few,TRBD2,TRBV28,TGTGCCAGCAGTCCGTGGGAGGGTAGCGGGAGGAGGGGAACCGGGGAGCTGTTTTTT,CASSPWEGSGRRGTGELFF
TRBJ2-7,-,TRBD2,TRBV27,TGTGCCAGCAGTTTTCAGTCTATGAGCGGGAGTTTCCACGAGCAGTACTTC,CASSFQSMSGSFHEQYF
TRBJ2-7,-,TRBD1,TRBV5-1,TGCGCCAGCAGCTTCGGGACCCGGGACAGGCTATCCTACGAGCAGTACTTC,CASSFGTRDRLSYEQYF
TRBJ2-5,-,TRBD1,TRBV15,TGTGCCACCAGCAGAGATTTCGGCGGGACAGGGGGAGAGACCCAGTACTTC,CATSRDFGGTGGETQYF
TRBJ2-7,-,-,TRBV7-9,TGTGCCAGCAGCCCAGACTCGAGCTCCTACGAGCAGTACTTC,CASSPDSSSYEQYF
TRBJ1-3,-,TRBD1,TRBV6-5,TGTGCCAGCAGACGGGACAGGGAAGGGCTACACACCATATATTTT,CASRRDREGLHTIYF
TRBJ1-2,-,-,TRBV4-2,TGTGCCAGCAGCCAAGACCGACAAGGTGGCTACACCTTC,CASSQDRQGGYTF
TRBJ2-4,-,TRBD1,TRBV6-5,TGTGCCAGCAGCCAAACAGGGGCCGAAAACATTCAGTACTTC,CASSQTGAENIQYF
TRBJ2-7,-,-,TRBV5-4,TGTGCCAGCAGCTTCGCGGGAGAGCAGTACTTC,CASSFAGEQYF
TRBJ2-5,-,-,TRBV18,TGTGCCAGCTCACTAGTTGGTAGCGGACAAGAGACCCAGTACTTC,CASSLVGSGQETQYF
TRBJ2-7,-,-,TRBV19,TGTGCCAGTAGTTCAGGGGCCATCACCTACGAGCAGTACTTC,CASSSGAITYEQYF
TRBJ2-3,-,TRBD2,TRBV29-1,TGCAGCGTTGAAGGACTAGCGGGAGGTACAGATACGCAGTATTTT,CSVEGLAGGTDTQYF
TRBJ2-1,-,TRBD2,TRBV7-2,TGTGCCAGCAGCTTAGCTTCGACTAGCGCCAATGAGCAGTTCTTC,CASSLASTSANEQFF